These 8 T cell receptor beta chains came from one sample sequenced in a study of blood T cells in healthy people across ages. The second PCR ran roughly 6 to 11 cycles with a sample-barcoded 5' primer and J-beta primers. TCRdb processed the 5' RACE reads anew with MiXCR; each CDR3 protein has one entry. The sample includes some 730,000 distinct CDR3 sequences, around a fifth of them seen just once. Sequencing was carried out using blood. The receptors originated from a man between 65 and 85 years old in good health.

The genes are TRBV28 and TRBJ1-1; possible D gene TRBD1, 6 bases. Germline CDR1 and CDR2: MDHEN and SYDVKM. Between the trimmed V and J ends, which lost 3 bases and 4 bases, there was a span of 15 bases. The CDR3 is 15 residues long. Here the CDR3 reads CASSFLGGYGTEAFF. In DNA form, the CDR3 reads TGTGCCAGCAGTTTCCTAGGGGGGTACGGCACTGAAGCTTTCTTT.

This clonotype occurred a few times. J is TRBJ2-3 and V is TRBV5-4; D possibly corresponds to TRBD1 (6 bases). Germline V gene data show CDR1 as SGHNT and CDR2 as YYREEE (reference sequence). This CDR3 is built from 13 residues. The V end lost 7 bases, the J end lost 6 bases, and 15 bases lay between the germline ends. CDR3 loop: CASGQYDVDTQYF. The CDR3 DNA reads TGTGCCAGCGGACAGTACGATGTGGATACGCAGTATTTT.

The CDR3 is CASSQGDRGNYGYTF. In DNA form, the CDR3 reads TGCGCCAGCAGCCAAGGTGACAGGGGAAACTATGGCTACACCTTC. This chain joins TRBV4-1 and TRBJ1-2, with 8 bases matching TRBD1. Germline-derived CDR1 and CDR2 are MGHRA and YSYEKL. This CDR3 is built from 15 residues. J lost 2 bases, V lost 1 base, and 3 bases had no gene match.

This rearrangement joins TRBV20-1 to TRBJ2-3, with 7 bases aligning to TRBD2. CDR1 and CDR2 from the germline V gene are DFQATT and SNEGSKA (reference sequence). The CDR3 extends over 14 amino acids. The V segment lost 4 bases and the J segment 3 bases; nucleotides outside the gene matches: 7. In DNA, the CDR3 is TGCAGTGCTATAAGGCTAGCGGTTACAGATACGCAGTATTTT. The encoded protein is CSAIRLAVTDTQYF.

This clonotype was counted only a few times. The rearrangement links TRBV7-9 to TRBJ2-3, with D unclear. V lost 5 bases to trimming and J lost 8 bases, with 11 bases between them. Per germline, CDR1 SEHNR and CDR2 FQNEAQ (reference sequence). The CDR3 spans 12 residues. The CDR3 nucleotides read TGTGCCAGCAGCCAGACCTCGGGTACGCAGTATTTT. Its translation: CASSQTSGTQYF.

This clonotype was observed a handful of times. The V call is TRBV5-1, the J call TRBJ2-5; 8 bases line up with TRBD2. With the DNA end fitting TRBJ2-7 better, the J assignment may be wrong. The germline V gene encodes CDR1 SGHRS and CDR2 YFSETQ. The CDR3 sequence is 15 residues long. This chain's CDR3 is CASSSFGRGSYEQYF. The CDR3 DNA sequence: TGCGCCAGCAGCTCATTCGGGAGGGGTTCGTACGAGCAGTACTTC.

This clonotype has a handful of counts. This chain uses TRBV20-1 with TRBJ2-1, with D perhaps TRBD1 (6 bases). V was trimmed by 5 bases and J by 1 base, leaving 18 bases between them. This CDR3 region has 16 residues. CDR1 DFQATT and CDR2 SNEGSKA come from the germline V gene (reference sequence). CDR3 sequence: CSAEDPSGTSYNEQFF. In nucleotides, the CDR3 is TGCAGTGCTGAGGACCCCTCCGGGACATCCTACAATGAGCAGTTCTTC.

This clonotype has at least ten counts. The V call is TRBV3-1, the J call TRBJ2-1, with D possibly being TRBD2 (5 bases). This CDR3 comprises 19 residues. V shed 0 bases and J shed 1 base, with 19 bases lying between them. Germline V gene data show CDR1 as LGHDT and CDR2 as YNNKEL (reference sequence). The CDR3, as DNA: TGTGCCAGCAGCCAAGATTCCCCGGGTCCCCCGGGGTCCTACAATGAGCAGTTCTTC. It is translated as CASSQDSPGPPGSYNEQFF.